Here is one T cell receptor (beta chain) with its context. Generated by immunoSEQ multiplex PCR, the TCRdb table keeps only in-frame clones and is missing some. The sample carries about 70,000 clones, approximately 94% recorded once. This specimen belongs to a study of technical replicates of blood from several donors. The CDR3 runs to 15 residues. The specimen was T cells isolated from PBMCs. The TCR sequence derives from a human donor in good health. The chain couples TRBV21-1 to TRBJ2-2; the table's D call of TRBD1 was not tested on the DNA. TRBV21-1 is a pseudogene. For the CDR3, the DNA is TGTGCCAGCAGCATCGGGAACAGGGCGGCCGGGGAGCTGTTTTTT. It translates to CASSIGNRAAGELFF.